This TCR beta chain was found in a study of T cells in Graves' hyperthyroidism and ophthalmopathy. This clonotype was seen repeatedly, ten times or more. The antigen is not known. It was RNA transcripts that yielded the amplified TCR beta CDR3 regions. A set of HTBI primers served as the primers for a first-round RT-PCR of the TCR CDR3. TCRdb redid the calling of the multiplex PCR reads with MiXCR, one entry per CDR3 protein. The sample holds roughly 700,000 distinct CDR3 sequences; around 15% are singletons and the top ten take approximately 10%. Study results and limitations: The model's output predicted ophthalmopathy at a median of roughly seven months prior to onset.

These patients, aged 18 to 65, had recently diagnosed hyperthyroidism lasting under 2 months. Per germline, CDR1 SNHLY and CDR2 FYNNEI. The V end was cut by 2 bases, the J end by 5 bases, with 10 bases between. The CDR3 is 14 residues long. The chain couples TRBV2 to TRBJ2-1; D is uncertain. The receptor was derived from a woman under 30 with Graves' hyperthyroidism. The material sequenced was blood. Written as DNA, the CDR3 is TGTGCCAGCAGTGAAAGGAATAGTCACAATGAGCAGTTCTTC. Translation gives CASSERNSHNEQFF.